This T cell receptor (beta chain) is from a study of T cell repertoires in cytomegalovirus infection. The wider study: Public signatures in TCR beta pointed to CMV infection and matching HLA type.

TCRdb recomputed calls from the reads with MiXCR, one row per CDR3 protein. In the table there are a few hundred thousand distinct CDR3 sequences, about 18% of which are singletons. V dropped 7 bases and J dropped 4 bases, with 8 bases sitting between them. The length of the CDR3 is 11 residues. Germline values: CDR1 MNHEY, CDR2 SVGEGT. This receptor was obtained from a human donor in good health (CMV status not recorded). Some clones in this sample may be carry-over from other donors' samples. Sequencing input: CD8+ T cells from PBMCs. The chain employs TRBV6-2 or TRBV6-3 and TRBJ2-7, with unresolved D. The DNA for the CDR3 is TGTGCCAGCAACAACGGGTACGAGCAGTACTTC. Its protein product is CASNNGYEQYF.